This TCR beta chain was profiled in a study of blood T cell repertoires in COVID-19. Whole-study context: Sources were T cells, B-cell-depleted T cells, or PBMCs; the material itself was cDNA or gDNA.

This table comes from immunoSEQ multiplex PCR, and its TCRdb copy is limited to in-frame clones, with some not included. The sample carries some 330,000 clones, around 87% recorded once. Germline loops: CDR1 LGHNA, CDR2 YNFKEQ. With 0 bases removed from V and 3 bases from J, the gap between germline ends came to 9 bases. This CDR3 has 14 amino acids. J is TRBJ2-7 and V is TRBV4-2; D unresolved. Sequenced: PBMCs or T cells enriched from blood (not recorded which). The sequence derives from a man aged 35 to 55 in a cohort exposed to, infected with or recovered from COVID-19 (not recorded which). CDR3 nucleotide sequence: TGTGCCAGCAGCCAAGAATTCTCGAGCTACGAGCAGTACTTC. This translates into CASSQEFSSYEQYF.